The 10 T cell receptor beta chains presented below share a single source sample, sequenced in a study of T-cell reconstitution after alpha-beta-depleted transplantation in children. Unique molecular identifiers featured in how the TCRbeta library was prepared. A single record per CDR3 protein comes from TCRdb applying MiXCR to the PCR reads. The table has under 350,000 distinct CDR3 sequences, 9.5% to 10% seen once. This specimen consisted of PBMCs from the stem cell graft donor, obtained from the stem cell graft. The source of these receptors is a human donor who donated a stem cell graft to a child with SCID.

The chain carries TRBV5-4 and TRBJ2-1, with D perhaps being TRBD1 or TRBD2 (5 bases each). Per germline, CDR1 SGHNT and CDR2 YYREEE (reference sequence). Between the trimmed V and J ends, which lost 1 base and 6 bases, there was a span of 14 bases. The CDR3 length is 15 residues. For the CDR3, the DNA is TGTGCCAGCAGCTTGAAGGGGACGGCCGCCAATGAGCAGTTCTTC. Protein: CASSLKGTAANEQFF.

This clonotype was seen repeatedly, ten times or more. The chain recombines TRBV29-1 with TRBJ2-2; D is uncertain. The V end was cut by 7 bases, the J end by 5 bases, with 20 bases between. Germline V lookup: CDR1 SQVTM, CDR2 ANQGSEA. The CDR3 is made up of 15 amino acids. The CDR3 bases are TGCAGCGCGACCGGCGGTTCGAGATTTACCGGGGAGCTGTTTTTT. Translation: CSATGGSRFTGELFF.

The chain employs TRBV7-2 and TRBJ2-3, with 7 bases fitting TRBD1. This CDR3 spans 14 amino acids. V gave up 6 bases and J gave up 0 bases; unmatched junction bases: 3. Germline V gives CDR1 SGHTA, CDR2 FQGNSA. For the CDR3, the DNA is TGTGCCAGCAGGGTAGGGGGCAGCACAGATACGCAGTATTTT. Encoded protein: CASRVGGSTDTQYF.

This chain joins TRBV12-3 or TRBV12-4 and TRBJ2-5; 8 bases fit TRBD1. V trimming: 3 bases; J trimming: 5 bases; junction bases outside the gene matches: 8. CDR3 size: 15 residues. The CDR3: CASSFGRGLRETQYF. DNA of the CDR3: TGTGCCAGCAGTTTCGGCAGGGGGCTCCGGGAGACCCAGTACTTC.

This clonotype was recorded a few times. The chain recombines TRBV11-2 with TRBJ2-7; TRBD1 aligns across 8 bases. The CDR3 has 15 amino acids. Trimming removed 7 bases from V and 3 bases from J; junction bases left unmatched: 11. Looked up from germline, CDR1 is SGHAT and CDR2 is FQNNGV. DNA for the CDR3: TGTGCCAGCAACCTAAAAGGACAGGGAAGCTACGAGCAGTACTTC. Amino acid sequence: CASNLKGQGSYEQYF.

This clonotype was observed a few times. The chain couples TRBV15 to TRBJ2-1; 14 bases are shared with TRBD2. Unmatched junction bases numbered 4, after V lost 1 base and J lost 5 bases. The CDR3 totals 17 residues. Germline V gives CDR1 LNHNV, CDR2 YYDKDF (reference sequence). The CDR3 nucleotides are TGTGCCACCAGCAGAGGACTAGCGGGGGGGAGGAACAATGAGCAGTTCTTC. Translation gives CATSRGLAGGRNNEQFF.

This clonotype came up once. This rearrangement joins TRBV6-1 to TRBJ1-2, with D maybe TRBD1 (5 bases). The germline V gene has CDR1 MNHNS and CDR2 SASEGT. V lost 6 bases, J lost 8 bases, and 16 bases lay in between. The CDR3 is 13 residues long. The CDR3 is CASSTGGYSGYTF. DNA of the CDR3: TGTGCCAGCAGCACAGGAGGTTATTCGGGCTACACCTTC.

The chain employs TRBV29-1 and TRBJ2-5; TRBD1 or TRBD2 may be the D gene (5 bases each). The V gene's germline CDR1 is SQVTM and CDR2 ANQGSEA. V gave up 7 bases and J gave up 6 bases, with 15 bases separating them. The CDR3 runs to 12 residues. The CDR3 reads CSARDGRQTQYF. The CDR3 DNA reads TGCAGCGCCAGGGACGGGCGGCAGACCCAGTACTTC. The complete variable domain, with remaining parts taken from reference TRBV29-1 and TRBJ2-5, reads SAVISQKPSRDICQRGTSLTIQCQVDSQVTMMFWYRQQPGQSLTLIATANQGSEATYESGFVIDKFPISRPNLTFSTLTVSNMSPEDSSIYLCSARDGRQTQYFGPGTRLLVL.

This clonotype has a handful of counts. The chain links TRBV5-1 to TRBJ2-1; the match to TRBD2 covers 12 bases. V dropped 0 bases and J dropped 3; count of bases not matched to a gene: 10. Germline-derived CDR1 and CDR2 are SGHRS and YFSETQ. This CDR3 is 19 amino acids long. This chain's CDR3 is CASSLASRGTSGHYNEQFF. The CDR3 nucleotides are TGCGCCAGCAGCTTGGCCTCTAGAGGGACTAGCGGGCACTACAATGAGCAGTTCTTC.

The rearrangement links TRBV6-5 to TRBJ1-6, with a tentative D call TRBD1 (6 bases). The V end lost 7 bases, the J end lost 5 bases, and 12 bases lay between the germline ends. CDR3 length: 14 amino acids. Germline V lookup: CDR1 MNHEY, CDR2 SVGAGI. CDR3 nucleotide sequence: TGTGCCAGCAAAACAACAGGGAATAATTCACCCCTCCACTTT. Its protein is CASKTTGNNSPLHF.